A selection of T cell receptor beta chains follows, all from one sample in a study of shared T cell receptors in the human thymus. Generated by immunoSEQ multiplex PCR, the TCRdb table keeps only in-frame clones and is missing some. Here the sample spans over 450,000 clones, around 78% being singletons. The same sample was also used in a study of human thymus T cells.

The sequenced material came from thymocytes. The receptors derive from a boy less than two years old with a congenital heart defect. Each CDR3 is given with its conserved first and last residue. The order of the fields is V gene, clone size, D gene, J gene, CDR3 DNA, CDR3 protein. The D gene is left open where the match is weak. Rows give clone size only sometimes, using once, few, many, or a class for an expanded clone.

V: TRBV28; size: few; D: TRBD1; J: TRBJ1-3; DNA: TGTGCCAGCAGTTTTGGGACAGGGATCTCTGGAAACACCATATATTTT; CDR3: CASSFGTGISGNTIYF
V: TRBV5-6; size: -; D: TRBD2; J: TRBJ2-3; DNA: TGTGCCAGCAGCTACAACGGGACTAGCGGGAGCACAGATACGCAGTATTTT; CDR3: CASSYNGTSGSTDTQYF
V: TRBV25-1; size: -; D: TRBD2; J: TRBJ2-1; DNA: TGTGCCAGCAGGAACGAAGCGGGATCCTACAATGAGCAGTTCTTC; CDR3: CASRNEAGSYNEQFF
V: TRBV11-2; size: -; D: TRBD1; J: TRBJ1-1; DNA: TGTGCCAGCAGCCAGACAGGGACGGACACTGAAGCTTTCTTT; CDR3: CASSQTGTDTEAFF
V: TRBV7-3; size: -; D: -; J: TRBJ2-1; DNA: TGTGCCAGCAGCCCTGGTCGGGGTTCCTCCTACAATGAGCAGTTCTTC; CDR3: CASSPGRGSSYNEQFF
V: TRBV4-3; size: few; D: -; J: TRBJ2-2; DNA: TGCGCCAGCAGCCAAGAAAGTGGCGGTCTCACCGGGGAGCTGTTTTTT; CDR3: CASSQESGGLTGELFF
V: TRBV11-2; size: -; D: TRBD2; J: TRBJ2-7; DNA: TGTGCCAGCAGCTTAGGGGCGCGGGAGGCCTACGAGCAGTACTTC; CDR3: CASSLGAREAYEQYF
V: TRBV29-1; size: -; D: -; J: TRBJ2-7; DNA: TGCAGCGGGACAGAGGGTGCCTACGAGCAGTACTTC; CDR3: CSGTEGAYEQYF
V: TRBV11-3; size: -; D: -; J: TRBJ2-7; DNA: TGTGCCAGCAGCACCAGGGGCGAAATTTACGAGCAGTACTTC; CDR3: CASSTRGEIYEQYF
V: TRBV11-2; size: few; D: TRBD1; J: TRBJ2-1; DNA: TGTGCCAGCAGCCCCCCCCTGACAGGGGGCAATGAGCAGTTCTTC; CDR3: CASSPPLTGGNEQFF
V: TRBV7-3; size: -; D: TRBD2; J: TRBJ2-2; DNA: TGTGCCAGCAGCTTGCCGGGGGGAGGAACCGGGGAGCTGTTTTTT; CDR3: CASSLPGGGTGELFF
V: TRBV2; size: once; D: TRBD1; J: TRBJ2-7; DNA: TGTGCCAGCAGAACGGACAGGGGACCCCCCTCCTACGAGCAGTACTTC; CDR3: CASRTDRGPPSYEQYF
V: TRBV5-1; size: -; D: -; J: TRBJ2-1; DNA: TGCGCCAGCAGCTTATGGGGGAGGTACCACAATGAGCAGTTCTTC; CDR3: CASSLWGRYHNEQFF
V: TRBV7-2; size: -; D: TRBD1; J: TRBJ2-7; DNA: TGTGCCAGCACTCCAAGGGGGCCCCCGCCCTACGAGCAGTACTTC; CDR3: CASTPRGPPPYEQYF
V: TRBV7-2; size: -; D: TRBD2; J: TRBJ2-2; DNA: TGTGCCAGCAGCCCAGGGGGGAAGCGGGAGGGCGGGGAGCTGTTTTTT; CDR3: CASSPGGKREGGELFF
V: TRBV5-6; size: -; D: TRBD1; J: TRBJ1-3; DNA: TGTGCCAGCAGCTACCGACAGGGGGGATTCGGAAACACCATATATTTT; CDR3: CASSYRQGGFGNTIYF
V: TRBV27; size: -; D: TRBD2; J: TRBJ2-1; DNA: TGTGCCAGCAGCCCCGGACTAGCGGGAGGAAGGGGGCAGTTCTTC; CDR3: CASSPGLAGGRGQFF
V: TRBV30; size: -; D: TRBD2; J: TRBJ2-3; DNA: TGTGCCTGGCCCGGGACTAGCGGGAGGGCGGCAGATACGCAGTATTTT; CDR3: CAWPGTSGRAADTQYF
V: TRBV7-2; size: -; D: TRBD1; J: TRBJ1-5; DNA: TGTGCCAGCAGCCCAGGGGGAGGTATAGGAAATCAGCCCCAGCATTTT; CDR3: CASSPGGGIGNQPQHF
V: TRBV28; size: -; D: TRBD1; J: TRBJ2-3; DNA: TGTGCCAGAAGGACAGGGGGCAAGGGGACAGATACGCAGTATTTT; CDR3: CARRTGGKGTDTQYF